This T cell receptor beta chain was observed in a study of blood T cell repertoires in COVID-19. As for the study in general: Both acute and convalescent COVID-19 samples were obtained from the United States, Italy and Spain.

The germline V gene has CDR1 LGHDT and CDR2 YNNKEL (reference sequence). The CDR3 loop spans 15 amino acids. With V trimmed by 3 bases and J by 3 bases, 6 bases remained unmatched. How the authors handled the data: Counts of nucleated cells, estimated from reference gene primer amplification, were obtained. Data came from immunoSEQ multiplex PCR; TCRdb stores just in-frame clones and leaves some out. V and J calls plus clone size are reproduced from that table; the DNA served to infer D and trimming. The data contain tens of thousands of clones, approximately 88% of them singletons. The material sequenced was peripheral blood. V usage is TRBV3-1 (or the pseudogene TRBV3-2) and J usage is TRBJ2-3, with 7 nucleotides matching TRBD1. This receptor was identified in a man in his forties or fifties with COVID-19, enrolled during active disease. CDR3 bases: TGTGCCAGCAGCCACCGGGACAGCTTTACAGATACGCAGTATTTT. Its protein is CASSHRDSFTDTQYF.